The TCR beta chain described here comes from a study of cytomegalovirus exposure and HLA in healthy donors. V gave up 4 bases and J gave up 4 bases, with 16 bases separating them. Germline lookup yields CDR1 MNHNS and CDR2 SASEGT. There are 15 residues in the CDR3. PCR involved 60 Vbeta and 13 Jbeta primers. TCRdb's table, derived via immunoSEQ multiplex PCR, lists solely in-frame clones and lacks some. Here the sample spans 220,000 or so clones, 70% to 80% being singletons. This clonotype was sampled from a woman in her twenties or thirties in good health and CMV-seronegative. Sequencing was done on a sample of PBMCs. The V gene is TRBV6-1, the J gene TRBJ1-2; D unclear. The CDR3 protein is CASSAGEKVGYGYTF. CDR3 coding DNA: TGTGCCAGCAGTGCTGGGGAGAAGGTGGGCTATGGCTACACCTTC.